This TCR beta chain originates from a study of T cells in Graves' hyperthyroidism and ophthalmopathy. Trimming removed 2 bases at V and 2 bases at J, with 12 bases between. The CDR3 has 15 amino acids. Germline V gene data show CDR1 as SGHAT and CDR2 as FQNNGV. This clonotype was detected ten times or more. Its antigen remains unknown. Points from the study as a whole: The majority of expanded thyroid clonotypes above 0.001 also appeared in blood.

Exclusion of a patient resulted from uncontrolled infection, other autoimmune disease, pregnancy or lactation. Diagnosing involved the use of clinical symptoms, serum thyroxine and TRAb, thyroid ultrasound and orbital computed tomography. Regions amplified from RNA transcripts were the TCR beta CDR3 regions. A set of HTBI primers served as the primers for a first-round RT-PCR of the TCR CDR3. TCRdb used MiXCR to reprocess the multiplex PCR reads, holding one entry per CDR3 protein. The table shows around 350,000 distinct CDR3 sequences, with about 18% occurring only once. Sequences were obtained from blood. The sequence was collected from a young woman with Graves' hyperthyroidism. The J gene is TRBJ1-2, the V gene TRBV11-2; possibly TRBD1 for D (6 bases). CDR3 protein: CASSLMPGENYGYTF. CDR3 bases: TGTGCCAGCAGCTTAATGCCAGGGGAAAACTATGGCTACACCTTC. The full variable domain, completed using reference TRBV11-2 and TRBJ1-2, is EAGVAQSPRYKIIEKRQSVAFWCNPISGHATLYWYQQILGQGPKLLIQFQNNGVVDDSQLPKDRFSAERLKGVDSTLKIQPAKLEDSAVYLCASSLMPGENYGYTFGSGTRLTVV.